One sample yielded the 19 T cell receptor beta chains listed below, sequenced in a study of blood T cell repertoires in COVID-19. Generated by immunoSEQ multiplex PCR, the TCRdb table keeps only in-frame clones and is missing some. The sample carries hundreds of thousands of clones, 70% to 85% recorded once. The sequenced material came from peripheral blood. Receptors were obtained from a woman of 80 years or more with acute or convalescent COVID-19.

The chain couples TRBV6-6 to TRBJ2-1; TRBD2 agrees at 9 bases. The V gene's germline CDR1 is MNHNY and CDR2 SVGAGI (reference sequence). The CDR3 has 15 amino acids. V was pared by 4 bases and J by 5 bases, with 6 bases of the junction left unmatched. CDR3 DNA sequence: TGTGCCAGCAGTTGGGCGGGAGGGCTTGACAATGAGCAGTTCTTC. Protein product: CASSWAGGLDNEQFF.

This clone was seen only a few times. This chain joins TRBV13 and TRBJ2-1, with 12 bases that match TRBD2. This CDR3 is built from 14 residues. The V and J ends lost 5 bases and 8 bases, in that order; junction bases with no gene match: 4. Germline V lookup: CDR1 PRHDT, CDR2 FYEKMQ (reference sequence). The CDR3 loop is CASSKRTSGDEQFF. The CDR3 nucleotides are TGTGCCAGCAGCAAACGGACTAGCGGGGATGAGCAGTTCTTC. The whole variable domain, remainder taken from reference TRBV13 and TRBJ2-1, is AAGVIQSPRHLIKEKRETATLKCYPIPRHDTVYWYQQGPGQDPQFLISFYEKMQSDKGSIPDRFSAQQFSDYHSELNMSSLELGDSALYFCASSKRTSGDEQFFGPGTRLTVL.

The rearrangement links TRBV5-1 to TRBJ1-2, with D maybe TRBD1 (6 bases). V shed 3 bases and J shed 1 base, with 13 bases lying between them. There are 15 residues in the CDR3. CDR1 is SGHRS, CDR2 YFSETQ, per germline. The CDR3 DNA follows: TGCGCCAGCAGCTGGGGACACGATTTTAACTATGGCTACACCTTC. Translating it yields CASSWGHDFNYGYTF. Variable domain in full (rest from reference TRBV5-1 and TRBJ1-2): KAGVTQTPRYLIKTRGQQVTLSCSPISGHRSVSWYQQTPGQGLQFLFEYFSETQRNKGNFPGRFSGRQFSNSRSEMNVSTLELGDSALYLCASSWGHDFNYGYTFGSGTRLTVV.

CDR3 DNA: TGTGCCAGCATTCTGGGAGGAACTGGAAACACCATATATTTT. It encodes CASILGGTGNTIYF. The gene calls are TRBV28 and TRBJ1-3; D is unclear. V lost 7 bases, J lost 2 bases, and 12 bases lay in between. Per the germline V gene, CDR1 is MDHEN and CDR2 is SYDVKM. The CDR3 runs 14 residues. The full variable domain, its missing parts supplied by reference TRBV28 and TRBJ1-3, is DVKVTQSSRYLVKRTGEKVFLECVQDMDHENMFWYRQDPGLGLRLIYFSYDVKMKEKGDIPEGYSVSREKKERFSLILESASTNQTSMYLCASILGGTGNTIYFGEGSWLTVV.

The chain links TRBV14 to TRBJ2-5; 11 nucleotides align to TRBD1. Germline-derived CDR1 and CDR2 are SGHDN and FVKESK. The CDR3 is 16 amino acids. V lost 4 bases and J lost 1; bases outside the gene matches: 5. This chain's CDR3 is CASSPGTGGVQETQYF. DNA for the CDR3: TGTGCCAGCAGCCCCGGGACAGGGGGAGTCCAAGAGACCCAGTACTTC.

The rearrangement joins TRBV21-1 to TRBJ2-7; the table assigns TRBD2, which was not confirmed against the DNA. TRBV21-1 is a listed pseudogene. This CDR3 has 20 amino acids. CDR3 sequence (DNA): TGTGCCAGCAGCAAAGCGCCTGGGACTAGCGGGCCAAAACCGGATTTGGAGCAGTACTTC. Its protein product is CASSKAPGTSGPKPDLEQYF.

This clone was detected a few times. The V and J genes are TRBV9 and TRBJ1-6, with TRBD1 as a possible D gene (6 bases). Germline V gene sequence: CDR1 SGDLS, CDR2 YYNGEE. V was pared by 0 bases and J by 10 bases, with 11 bases between. This CDR3 region has 14 residues. Here the CDR3 reads CASSVGQQGSPLHF. CDR3 coding DNA: TGTGCCAGCAGCGTAGGGCAACAGGGCTCACCCCTCCACTTT.

The chain has TRBV25-1 and TRBJ1-1, with D perhaps TRBD1 (6 bases). V dropped 2 bases and J dropped 6 bases, with 10 bases sitting between them. Germline CDR1 MGHDK, CDR2 SYGVNS. The CDR3 extends over 13 amino acids. CDR3 coding DNA: TGTGCCAGCAGTGAAGGGACACACCCTGAAGCTTTCTTT. Its translation: CASSEGTHPEAFF. The whole variable domain, remainder taken from reference TRBV25-1 and TRBJ1-1, is EADIYQTPRYLVIGTGKKITLECSQTMGHDKMYWYQQDPGMELHLIHYSYGVNSTEKGDLSSESTVSRIRTEHFPLTLESARPSHTSQYLCASSEGTHPEAFFGQGTRLTVV.

J is TRBJ1-1 and V is TRBV7-8, with D perhaps TRBD1 (6 bases). V was cut by 1 base and J by 10 bases, with 10 bases left in between. In germline, CDR1 is SGHVS, CDR2 FQNEAQ. This CDR3 has 12 residues. Here the CDR3 reads CASSLVLGAAFF. The CDR3 DNA reads as TGTGCCAGCAGCTTAGTTTTGGGGGCAGCTTTCTTT.

The chain combines TRBV6-5 with TRBJ1-1, with a possible D match to TRBD1 (5 bases). The CDR3 runs to 13 residues. CDR1 MNHEY and CDR2 SVGAGI come from the germline V gene. With 2 bases removed from V and 6 bases from J, the gap between germline ends came to 10 bases. CDR3 protein: CASSYRRASEAFF. The DNA for the CDR3 is TGTGCCAGCAGTTACCGCAGGGCGTCTGAAGCTTTCTTT.

This clone was counted between two and nine times. The V call is TRBV11-3, the J call TRBJ2-2; D uncertain. There are 13 residues in the CDR3. The V end lost 6 bases, the J end lost 3 bases, and 8 bases lay between the germline ends. The germline V gene has CDR1 SGHNT and CDR2 YENEEA. The CDR3 here is CASRGPDTGELFF. CDR3 nucleotides: TGTGCCAGCAGGGGCCCGGACACCGGGGAGCTGTTTTTT.

V usage is TRBV11-2 and J usage is TRBJ2-1, with 9 bases aligning to TRBD2. The CDR3 is 14 residues long. Losses at the gene ends were 0 bases for V and 6 bases for J; bases not matched to a gene: 0. CDR1 is SGHAT and CDR2 is FQNNGV in the germline V gene. Here the CDR3 DNA reads TGTGCCAGCAGCTTAGAGGGACTAGCCAATGAGCAGTTCTTC. Encoded protein: CASSLEGLANEQFF.

This rearrangement joins TRBV4-2 to TRBJ2-5; no clear D. V was pared by 1 base and J by 5 bases, with 8 bases between. The germline gives CDR1 LGHNA, CDR2 YNFKEQ. CDR3 length: 13 residues. The CDR3: CASSQVVRETQYF. The CDR3, as DNA: TGTGCCAGCAGCCAAGTGGTTCGGGAGACCCAGTACTTC.

The CDR3 sequence: CASSLTSGEYNEQFF. Written as DNA, the CDR3 is TGTGCCAGCAGCTTAACTAGCGGGGAGTACAATGAGCAGTTCTTC. The chain recombines TRBV7-2 with TRBJ2-1; 10 positions agree with TRBD2. Germline CDR1 and CDR2: SGHTA and FQGNSA. The CDR3 is 15 residues long. V dropped 2 bases and J dropped 4; count of bases not matched to a gene: 2.

This clone has just a few counts. One end of the junction does not line up with germline, which may come from a read error. The V gene is TRBV18, the J gene TRBJ2-5; 11 bases map to TRBD2. Looked up from germline, CDR1 is KGHSH and CDR2 is LQKENI. This CDR3 is 17 amino acids long. The DNA of the CDR3 is TGTGCCAGCTCACCAATTGGTCTAGCGGGGGGCCAAAAGACCCAGTACTTC. Translation gives CASSPIGLAGGQKTQYF.

The chain recombines TRBV4-3 with TRBJ1-2, with D unresolved. Trimming took 3 bases from V and 2 from J, leaving 7 bases between them. This CDR3 region has 13 residues. Germline V gene data show CDR1 as LGHNA and CDR2 as YSLEER. The CDR3 is CASSQERNYGYTF. The CDR3 bases are TGCGCCAGCAGCCAGGAGAGAAACTATGGCTACACCTTC.

This clone has a single count. The chain recombines TRBV15 with TRBJ1-2; a possible D gene is TRBD1 (5 bases). Germline V lookup: CDR1 LNHNV, CDR2 YYDKDF (reference sequence). This CDR3 is 14 amino acids long. Trimming cost V 0 bases and J 5 bases, with 10 bases left between them. The CDR3 DNA reads TGTGCCACCAGCAGAGATTCCGGGGGGTATGGCTACACCTTC. Amino acids: CATSRDSGGYGYTF.

This clone was recorded once. The J gene is TRBJ1-4, the V gene TRBV2, with a tentative D call TRBD1 (5 bases). The CDR3 is 13 residues long. The ends were cut back, 7 bases at V and 4 bases at J, with 10 bases in the middle. Looked up from germline, CDR1 is SNHLY and CDR2 is FYNNEI. CDR3 sequence reads: CASTTGVNEKLFF. In DNA form, the CDR3 reads TGTGCCAGCACCACGGGGGTTAATGAAAAACTGTTTTTT.

Worth noting for this clone: The sample has other DNA sequences that encode this CDR3 too. The J gene is TRBJ1-5, the V gene TRBV18; no clear D. The CDR3 is 15 residues long. Germline loops: CDR1 KGHSH, CDR2 LQKENI. Deletions cut 1 base from V and 7 bases from J, with 14 bases between. The CDR3 loop reads CASSPREGSGQPQHF. The CDR3 nucleotides read TGTGCCAGCTCACCACGTGAGGGTTCGGGACAGCCCCAGCATTTT.